The next 26 T cell receptor beta chains were all read from a single sample in a study of blood T cell repertoires in COVID-19. Data came from immunoSEQ multiplex PCR; TCRdb stores just in-frame clones and leaves some out. The table has under 300,000 clones, 80% to 90% seen once. Sequenced sample: peripheral blood. These TCRs come from a woman under 40 with COVID-19, enrolled during active disease.

The chain uses TRBV5-5 and TRBJ1-1; 7 bases align to TRBD1. Germline values: CDR1 SGHKS, CDR2 YYEKEE (reference sequence). The CDR3 has 16 amino acids. J was trimmed by 4 bases and V by 1 base; bases with no gene match: 10. CDR3 DNA sequence: TGTGCCAGCAGCTTGCCGATCGACAGGGTGGGCACTGAAGCTTTCTTT. As protein: CASSLPIDRVGTEAFF.

The J gene is TRBJ1-1, the V gene TRBV27; perhaps TRBD1 as D (6 bases). The germline V gene has CDR1 MNHEY and CDR2 SMNVEV (reference sequence). Trimming cost V 1 base and J 4 bases, with 10 bases left between them. The CDR3 has 14 amino acids. The CDR3 loop reads CASSLLGGSTEAFF. CDR3 DNA sequence: TGTGCCAGCAGTTTATTAGGGGGATCCACTGAAGCTTTCTTT.

The chain recombines TRBV2 with TRBJ1-2, with a possible D match to TRBD1 (6 bases). Germline assignment: CDR1 SNHLY and CDR2 FYNNEI. Trimming cost V 8 bases and J 4 bases, with 14 bases left between them. The CDR3 covers 13 residues. This CDR3 reads CASHQGLGYGYTF. In DNA form, the CDR3 reads TGTGCCAGCCATCAGGGGCTGGGCTATGGCTACACCTTC. Full variable domain (remainder filled in from reference TRBV2 and TRBJ1-2): EPEVTQTPSHQVTQMGQEVILRCVPISNHLYFYWYRQILGQKVEFLVSFYNNEISEKSEIFDDQFSVERPDGSNFTLKIRSTKLEDSAMYFCASHQGLGYGYTFGSGTRLTVV.

This chain joins TRBV25-1 and TRBJ1-2, with TRBD1 matching 7 bases. The CDR3 runs to 17 residues. Germline-derived CDR1 and CDR2 are MGHDK and SYGVNS. Germline trimming cut 2 bases from V and 6 bases from J; bases unmatched to any gene: 15. The CDR3 sequence is CASSEPVAGGSGHGYTF. The CDR3 bases are TGTGCCAGCAGTGAACCAGTCGCAGGGGGTTCGGGGCATGGCTACACCTTC.

This clone was detected only once. One junction end disagrees with the germline gene, perhaps due to a read error. This chain connects TRBV7-9 to TRBJ1-1; 7 bases align to TRBD1. CDR1 SEHNR and CDR2 FQNEAQ come from the germline V gene (reference sequence). This CDR3 has 14 amino acids. The CDR3 is CVSSPVTGEPEAFF. Written as DNA, the CDR3 is TGTGTCAGCAGCCCCGTCACAGGGGAGCCTGAAGCTTTCTTT.

This chain uses TRBV28 with TRBJ1-2, with 10 bases that match TRBD1. The V gene's germline CDR1 is MDHEN and CDR2 SYDVKM. The J segment lost 4 bases and the V segment lost 5 bases, leaving 10 bases of the junction unmatched. The CDR3 covers 16 residues. The CDR3 is CASSPTGGTGVYGYTF. CDR3 nucleotide sequence: TGTGCCAGCAGTCCCACCGGGGGGACAGGGGTCTATGGCTACACCTTC.

This chain joins TRBV6-5 and TRBJ2-7, with D perhaps matching TRBD2 (6 bases). Between the trimmed V and J ends, which lost 5 bases and 4 bases, there was a span of 12 bases. CDR1 is MNHEY, CDR2 SVGAGI, per germline. This CDR3 comprises 13 residues. CDR3 sequence (DNA): TGTGCCAGCAGTCTTTTCCGGGAGTACGAGCAGTACTTC. The encoded protein is CASSLFREYEQYF.

This clone was seen only once. The J gene is TRBJ2-1, the V gene TRBV27; 11 nucleotides align to TRBD2. The CDR3 is made up of 15 amino acids. Per the germline V gene, CDR1 is MNHEY and CDR2 is SMNVEV (reference sequence). The trim removed 7 bases at V and 7 bases at J, leaving 9 bases unmatched. CDR3 DNA: TGTGCCAGCACGCGCCTAGCGGGGGGCAAAAATGAGCAGTTCTTC. It is translated as CASTRLAGGKNEQFF.

V gene TRBV4-1 combines with J gene TRBJ1-1; perhaps TRBD1 as D (5 bases). In germline, CDR1 is MGHRA, CDR2 YSYEKL. The length of the CDR3 is 15 residues. Trimming shortened V by 5 bases and J by 4 bases, and 17 bases separated the two germline ends. The CDR3 nucleotides are TGCGCCAGCAGCTCACCGGGACGGGGGAGCACTGAAGCTTTCTTT. Translation: CASSSPGRGSTEAFF.

This clone appeared once. The chain has TRBV18 and TRBJ1-2; D perhaps matches TRBD1 (5 bases). Trimming left V 5 bases short and J 6 bases short, with 7 bases between. Germline V CDR1 and CDR2: KGHSH, LQKENI. CDR3 size: 11 residues. The chain's CDR3 is CASSGADGYTF. In DNA, the CDR3 is TGTGCCAGCTCAGGGGCGGATGGCTACACCTTC.

This clone was seen a few times. The same CDR3 can be traced to other DNA sequences in this sample. The rearrangement uses TRBV19 and TRBJ1-4; TRBD1 matches 9 bases. In germline, CDR1 is LNHDA, CDR2 SQIVND (reference sequence). The V segment lost 4 bases and the J segment 0 bases; nucleotides outside the gene matches: 6. The CDR3 consists of 17 residues. The DNA of the CDR3 is TGTGCCAGTAGTACAACGCGACAGGGGGCAACTAATGAAAAACTGTTTTTT. It encodes CASSTTRQGATNEKLFF.

The chain links TRBV4-2 to TRBJ2-7; the match to TRBD2 covers 11 bases. Germline CDR1 and CDR2: LGHNA and YNFKEQ. The CDR3 runs 15 residues. V trimming: 1 base; J trimming: 6 bases; junction bases outside the gene matches: 5. The CDR3 bases are TGTGCCAGCAGCCAAGTCACTAGCGGGGGTATCGAGCAGTACTTC. It is translated as CASSQVTSGGIEQYF.

The chain recombines TRBV3-1 (or the pseudogene TRBV3-2) with TRBJ2-3; 10 bases are shared with TRBD2. V was pared by 0 bases and J by 3 bases, with 15 bases of the junction left unmatched. The CDR3 contains 20 residues. Germline-derived CDR1 and CDR2 are LGHDT and YNNKEL (reference sequence). CDR3 DNA sequence: TGTGCCAGCAGCCAAGATGGTTTGGGTTTAGCGGGGGGTGCAACAGATACGCAGTATTTT. This gives the protein CASSQDGLGLAGGATDTQYF.

This chain uses TRBV10-2 with TRBJ1-1; D is unclear. The CDR3 is 13 residues long. Germline CDR1 is WSHSY and CDR2 is SAAADI. Trimming took off 2 bases at V and 7 bases at J, with 11 bases between the two ends. CDR3 nucleotide sequence: TGCGCCAGCAGTGAGACGCCGATTAGTGAAGCTTTCTTT. It specifies CASSETPISEAFF.

CDR3 residues: CASSGGSYEQYF. The CDR3 DNA sequence: TGTGCCAGCAGTGGCGGCTCCTACGAGCAGTACTTC. V and J are TRBV2 and TRBJ2-7; D not certain. Germline CDR1 reads SNHLY; CDR2 reads FYNNEI. The CDR3 runs 12 residues. Trimming stripped 4 bases from V and 0 bases from J, with 4 bases between.

The chain uses TRBV20-1 and TRBJ2-3, with a tentative D call TRBD2 (5 bases). The CDR3 totals 14 residues. Between the trimmed V and J ends, which lost 3 bases and 4 bases, there was a span of 14 bases. From germline, CDR1 is DFQATT and CDR2 SNEGSKA (reference sequence). CDR3 DNA sequence: TGCAGTGCTAGTCAGCGGAGAAGGGCAGATACGCAGTATTTT. This codes for CSASQRRRADTQYF.

In the case of this clone: One end of the junction fails to match germline, which may point to a read error. V is TRBV12-3 or TRBV12-4 and J is TRBJ1-6, with D maybe TRBD1 (6 bases). The CDR3 has 11 residues. CDR3 sequence: CASSQGTAIRF. The CDR3, as DNA: TGTGCCAGCAGTCAGGGGACGGCGATTCGCTTT.

This clone was seen a few times. The CDR3 DNA sequence: TGTGCCAGCATGCGATGGGCACCCGGGGAGCTGTTTTTT. Translating gives CASMRWAPGELFF. The V call is TRBV2, the J call TRBJ2-2, with unresolved D. V was clipped by 7 bases and J by 6 bases, with 12 bases between them. CDR1 is SNHLY, CDR2 FYNNEI, per germline. The CDR3 totals 13 residues.

The genes are TRBV3-1 (or the pseudogene TRBV3-2) and TRBJ2-1; 9 bases align to TRBD2. Looked up from germline, CDR1 is LGHDT and CDR2 is YNNKEL (reference sequence). V was clipped by 6 bases and J by 1 base; unmatched bases: 7. CDR3 size: 16 residues. In DNA form, the CDR3 reads TGTGCCAGCAGTGATAGCGGGGGAATTTCCTACAATGAGCAGTTCTTC. Its translation: CASSDSGGISYNEQFF.

This sequence joins TRBV19 and TRBJ2-4; the match to TRBD2 covers 9 bases. Germline values: CDR1 LNHDA, CDR2 SQIVND (reference sequence). The CDR3 runs 16 residues. J was trimmed by 3 bases and V by 2 bases; bases with no gene match: 5. The CDR3 is CASSILAGSGKNIQYF. The CDR3 DNA is TGTGCCAGTAGTATACTAGCGGGGTCGGGCAAAAACATTCAGTACTTC.

The rearrangement joins TRBV27 to TRBJ2-5; the match to TRBD2 covers 9 bases. The CDR3 sequence is 16 residues long. Looked up from germline, CDR1 is MNHEY and CDR2 is SMNVEV (reference sequence). Unmatched junction bases numbered 10, after V lost 4 bases and J lost 4 bases. For the CDR3, the DNA is TGTGCCAGCAGTTCGTTGTTGCGGGGGGGCCCAGAGACCCAGTACTTC. As protein: CASSSLLRGGPETQYF.

The chain recombines TRBV6-4 with TRBJ2-1, with D possibly TRBD1 on 6 matching bases. The CDR3 length is 14 residues. V lost 6 bases, J lost 5 bases, and 14 bases lay in between. Germline-derived CDR1 and CDR2 are MRHNA and SNTAGT. This CDR3 reads CASSLETGNNEQFF. As DNA, the CDR3 is TGTGCCAGCAGCCTAGAGACAGGAAACAATGAGCAGTTCTTC.

The chain links TRBV7-9 to TRBJ2-3, with D possibly matching TRBD2 (6 bases). The CDR3 totals 16 residues. Trimming cost V 3 bases and J 4 bases, with 17 bases left between them. Per the germline V gene, CDR1 is SEHNR and CDR2 is FQNEAQ (reference sequence). CDR3 amino acids: CASSFPLGREPDTQYF. In nucleotides, the CDR3 is TGTGCCAGCAGCTTCCCCTTGGGACGGGAGCCAGATACGCAGTATTTT.

This clone was seen just once. This chain links TRBV28 with TRBJ1-2; TRBD1 is a possible D gene (5 bases). Germline V CDR1 and CDR2: MDHEN, SYDVKM. The CDR3 is 11 amino acids. With 5 bases removed from V and 5 bases from J, the gap between germline ends came to 6 bases. The CDR3 DNA reads TGTGCCAGCAGTCGACAGTATGGCTACACCTTC. This sequence encodes CASSRQYGYTF.

The J gene is TRBJ2-2, the V gene TRBV5-4; D is unresolved. Trimming took off 7 bases at V and 6 bases at J, with 13 bases between the two ends. The CDR3 extends over 13 amino acids. Germline lookup yields CDR1 SGHNT and CDR2 YYREEE (reference sequence). CDR3 coding DNA: TGTGCCAGCGGAGTTCGTGATGCCGGGGAGCTGTTTTTT. Amino acids: CASGVRDAGELFF.

The chain carries TRBV10-2 and TRBJ1-1; D not resolved. Germline CDR1 reads WSHSY; CDR2 reads SAAADI. The CDR3 is made up of 13 amino acids. V shed 4 bases and J shed 3 bases, with 9 bases lying between them. CDR3 region: CASSAPPDTEAFF. CDR3 sequence (DNA): TGCGCCAGCAGTGCCCCCCCCGACACTGAAGCTTTCTTT.